This TCR beta chain was retrieved from a study of blood T cell repertoires in COVID-19 (dated by TCRdb to 2018 to 2020). About the full investigation: Samples covering the acute and convalescent phases of COVID-19 were provided by collaborators in the United States, Italy and Spain. The material from the prospective study consisted of cDNA or gDNA derived from T cells, B-cell-depleted T cells, or PBMCs. Subjects who had been exposed to COVID-19, were actively infected with it, or had recovered from it provided the deeply sampled blood TCRbeta repertoires that made up the dataset. The repertoires were released in a freely available public database intended as a resource for research on the immune response to SARS-CoV-2. The samples were drawn from the first 160 participants of the ongoing ImmuneRACE study and from 1,254 subjects provided by 6 global collaborators. A de-identified subject ID, COVID-19 status, age in years and sex were almost always included in the sample metadata. HLA class I and class II types, where available, came from metadata supplied by the sample provider rather than from assay-based typing.

At one collaborating source in Seattle, patients were enrolled during active infection and were followed longitudinally through the course of disease. Each collaborating institution followed its own protocols to collect whole blood in K2EDTA tubes. For TCRbeta analysis, collaborators shipped samples in one of three forms: frozen whole blood, isolated PBMCs, or DNA extracted from either of those sample types. The paper as a whole reports these results and caveats: Clinical and demographic metadata were provided uncurated, with the amount varying by source and participant.

From a lookup of the germline V gene, CDR1 and CDR2 are MNHEY and SVGEGT. At the junction V is shortened by 5 bases and J by 4 bases; bases outside the gene matches: 10. The CDR3 contains 15 residues, cysteine and phenylalanine counted. Solely the CDR3 DNA is kept, with 45 bases framed from the first base. Worth noting for this clone: Its specific antigen is unknown. The record has no base qualities; no much larger clone is one base away.

TCRbeta CDR3 regions were amplified from genomic DNA using the immunoSEQ Assay, a bias-controlled multiplex PCR. The authors' pipeline ran thus. The number of nucleated cells in each sample was estimated by amplification of reference gene primers within the assay. To quantify the absolute abundance of each unique TCRbeta CDR3 rearrangement, sequence reads were collapsed and filtered. For each sample, productive Simpson clonality was calculated as the square root of Simpson's diversity index over productive rearrangements. What TCRdb holds here is the immuneACCESS table cut down to in-frame rearrangements. Part of the clones is not present; checked against another copy, under half of the missing clones reflect an unresolved V gene, and the others are unexplained. The DNA was the basis for D and trimming; V, J and clone size are from that table. The sample table holds a few hundred thousand clones, of which 75% to 90% were seen once. Of the sample, about 5.6% falls within the top ten clones.

This receptor was taken from a woman in her 70s with COVID-19, enrolled during active disease. The sequenced sample was peripheral blood. The rearranged chain carries TRBV6-2 or TRBV6-3 and TRBJ1-2, with 7 bases aligning to TRBD1. Here is the DNA: TGTGCCAGCAGTCGAAGACCGGGACAGCTCTATGGCTACACCTTC. The resulting protein is CASSRRPGQLYGYTF.